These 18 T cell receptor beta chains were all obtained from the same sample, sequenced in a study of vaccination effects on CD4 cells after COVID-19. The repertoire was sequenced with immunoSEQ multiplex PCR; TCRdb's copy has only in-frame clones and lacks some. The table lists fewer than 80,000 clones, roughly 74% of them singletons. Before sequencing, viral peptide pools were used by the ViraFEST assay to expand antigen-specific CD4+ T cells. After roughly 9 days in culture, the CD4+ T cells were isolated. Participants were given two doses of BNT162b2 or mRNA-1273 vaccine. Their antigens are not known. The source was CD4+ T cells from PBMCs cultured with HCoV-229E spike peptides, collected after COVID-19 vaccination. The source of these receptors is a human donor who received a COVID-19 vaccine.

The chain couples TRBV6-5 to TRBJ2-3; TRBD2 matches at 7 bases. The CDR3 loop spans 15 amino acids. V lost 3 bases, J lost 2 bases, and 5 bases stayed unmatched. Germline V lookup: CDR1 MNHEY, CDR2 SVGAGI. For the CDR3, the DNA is TGTGCCAGCAGTTATCGCGGGGGAGCCACAGATACGCAGTATTTT. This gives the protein CASSYRGGATDTQYF.

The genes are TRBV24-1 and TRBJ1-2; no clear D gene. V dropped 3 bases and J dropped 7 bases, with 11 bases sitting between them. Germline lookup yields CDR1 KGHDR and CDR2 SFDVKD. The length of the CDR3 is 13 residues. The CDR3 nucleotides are TGTGCCACCAGTGATCTACAGTACAGTGGCTACACCTTC. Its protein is CATSDLQYSGYTF.

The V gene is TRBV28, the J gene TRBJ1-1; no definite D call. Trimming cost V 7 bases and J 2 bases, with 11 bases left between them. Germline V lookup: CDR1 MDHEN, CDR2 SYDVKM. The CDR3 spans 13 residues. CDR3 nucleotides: TGTGCCAGCAAGCCCCGGCTAAACACTGAAGCTTTCTTT. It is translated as CASKPRLNTEAFF.

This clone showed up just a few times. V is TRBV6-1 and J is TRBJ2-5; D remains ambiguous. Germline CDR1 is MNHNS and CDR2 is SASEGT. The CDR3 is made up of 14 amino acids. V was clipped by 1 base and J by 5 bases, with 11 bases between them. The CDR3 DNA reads TGTGCCAGCAGTGAAGATCCGGGTCGGGAGACCCAGTACTTC. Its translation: CASSEDPGRETQYF.

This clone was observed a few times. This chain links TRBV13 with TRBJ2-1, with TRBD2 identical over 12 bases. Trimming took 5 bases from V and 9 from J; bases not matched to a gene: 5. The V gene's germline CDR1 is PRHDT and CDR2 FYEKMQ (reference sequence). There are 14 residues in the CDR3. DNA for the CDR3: TGTGCCAGCAGCAAACCGACTAGCGGGGGTGAGCAGTTCTTC. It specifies CASSKPTSGGEQFF.

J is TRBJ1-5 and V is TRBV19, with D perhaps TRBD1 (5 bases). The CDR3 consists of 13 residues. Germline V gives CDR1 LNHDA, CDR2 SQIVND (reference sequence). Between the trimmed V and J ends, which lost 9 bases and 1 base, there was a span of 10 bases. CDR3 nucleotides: TGTGCCAGCCATGACAGAAGCAATCAGCCCCAGCATTTT. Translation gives CASHDRSNQPQHF.

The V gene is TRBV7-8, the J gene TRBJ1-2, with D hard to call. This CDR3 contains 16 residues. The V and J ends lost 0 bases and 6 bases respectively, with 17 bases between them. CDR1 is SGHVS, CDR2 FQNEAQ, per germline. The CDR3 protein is CASSLAQEAQGDGYTF. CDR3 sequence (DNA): TGTGCCAGCAGCTTAGCGCAGGAGGCTCAAGGCGATGGCTACACCTTC.

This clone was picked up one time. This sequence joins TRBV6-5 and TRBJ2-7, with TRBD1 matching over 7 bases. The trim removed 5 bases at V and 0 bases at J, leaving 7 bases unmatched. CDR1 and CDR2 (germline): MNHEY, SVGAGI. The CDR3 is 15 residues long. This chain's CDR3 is CASSTGTASSYEQYV. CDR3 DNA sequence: TGTGCCAGCAGTACCGGGACAGCCAGCTCCTACGAGCAGTACGTC.

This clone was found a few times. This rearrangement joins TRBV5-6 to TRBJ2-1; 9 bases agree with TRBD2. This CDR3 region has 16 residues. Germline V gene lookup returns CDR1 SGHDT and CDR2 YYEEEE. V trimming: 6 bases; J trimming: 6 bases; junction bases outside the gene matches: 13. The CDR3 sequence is CASNPDKRGAPNEQFF. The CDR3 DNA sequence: TGTGCCAGCAACCCCGACAAGCGGGGGGCCCCCAATGAGCAGTTCTTC.

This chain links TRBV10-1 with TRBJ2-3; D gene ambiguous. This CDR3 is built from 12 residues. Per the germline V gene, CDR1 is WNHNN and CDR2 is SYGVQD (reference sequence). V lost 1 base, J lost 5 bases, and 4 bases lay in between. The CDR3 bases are TGCGCCAGCAGTGAGTTGAAAGATACGCAGTATTTT. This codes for CASSELKDTQYF.

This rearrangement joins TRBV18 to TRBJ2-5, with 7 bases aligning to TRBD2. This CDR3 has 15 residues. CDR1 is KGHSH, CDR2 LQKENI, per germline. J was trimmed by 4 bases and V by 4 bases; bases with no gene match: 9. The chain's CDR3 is CASSRAGLAGETQYF. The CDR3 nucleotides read TGTGCCAGCTCACGAGCGGGGCTAGCCGGAGAGACCCAGTACTTC.

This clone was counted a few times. The CDR3 loop reads CASSQLRSAYNSPLHF. The CDR3 coding sequence is TGTGCCAGCAGCCAACTGCGTTCGGCCTATAATTCACCCCTCCACTTT. The V call is TRBV3-1 (or the pseudogene TRBV3-2), the J call TRBJ1-6, with D unclear. This CDR3 region has 16 residues. The V end lost 2 bases, the J end lost 2 bases, and 10 bases lay between the germline ends. CDR1 LGHDT and CDR2 YNNKEL come from the germline V gene (reference sequence).

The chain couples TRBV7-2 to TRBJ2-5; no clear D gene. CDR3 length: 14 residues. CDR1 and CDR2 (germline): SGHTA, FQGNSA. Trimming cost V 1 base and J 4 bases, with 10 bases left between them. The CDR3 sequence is CASSLVWATETQYF. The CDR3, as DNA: TGTGCCAGCAGCTTAGTCTGGGCAACAGAGACCCAGTACTTC. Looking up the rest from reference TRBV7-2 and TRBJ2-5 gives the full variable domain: GAGVSQSPSNKVTEKGKDVELRCDPISGHTALYWYRQSLGQGLEFLIYFQGNSAPDKSGLPSDRFSAERTGGSVSTLTIQRTQQEDSAVYLCASSLVWATETQYFGPGTRLLVL.

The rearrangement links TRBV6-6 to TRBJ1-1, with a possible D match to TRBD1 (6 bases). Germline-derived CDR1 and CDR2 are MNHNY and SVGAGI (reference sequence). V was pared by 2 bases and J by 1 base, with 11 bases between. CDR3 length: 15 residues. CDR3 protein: CASSYVQGGNTEAFF. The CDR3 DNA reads TGTGCCAGCAGTTACGTACAGGGAGGGAACACTGAAGCTTTCTTT.

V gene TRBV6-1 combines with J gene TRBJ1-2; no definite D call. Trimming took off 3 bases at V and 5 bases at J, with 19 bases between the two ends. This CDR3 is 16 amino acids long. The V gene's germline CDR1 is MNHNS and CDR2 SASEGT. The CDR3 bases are TGTGCCAGCAGTGATGTGTGGCCACCACTTGAGTATGGCTACACCTTC. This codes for CASSDVWPPLEYGYTF.

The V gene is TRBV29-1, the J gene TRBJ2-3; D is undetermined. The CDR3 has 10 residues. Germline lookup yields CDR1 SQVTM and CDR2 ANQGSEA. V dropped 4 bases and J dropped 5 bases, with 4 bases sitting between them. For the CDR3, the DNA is TGCAGCGTTGCAAGAGATACGCAGTATTTT. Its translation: CSVARDTQYF.

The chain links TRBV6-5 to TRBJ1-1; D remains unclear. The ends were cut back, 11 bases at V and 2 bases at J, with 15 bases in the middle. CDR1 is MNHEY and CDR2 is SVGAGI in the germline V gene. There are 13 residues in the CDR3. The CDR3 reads CAYSWQPNTEAFF. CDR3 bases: TGTGCCTACTCTTGGCAGCCTAACACTGAAGCTTTCTTT.

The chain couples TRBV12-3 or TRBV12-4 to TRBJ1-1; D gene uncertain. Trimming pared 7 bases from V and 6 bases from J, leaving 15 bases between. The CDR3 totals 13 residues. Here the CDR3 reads CASTPQVRSEAFF. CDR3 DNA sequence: TGTGCCAGCACCCCCCAGGTTCGGTCTGAAGCTTTCTTT.